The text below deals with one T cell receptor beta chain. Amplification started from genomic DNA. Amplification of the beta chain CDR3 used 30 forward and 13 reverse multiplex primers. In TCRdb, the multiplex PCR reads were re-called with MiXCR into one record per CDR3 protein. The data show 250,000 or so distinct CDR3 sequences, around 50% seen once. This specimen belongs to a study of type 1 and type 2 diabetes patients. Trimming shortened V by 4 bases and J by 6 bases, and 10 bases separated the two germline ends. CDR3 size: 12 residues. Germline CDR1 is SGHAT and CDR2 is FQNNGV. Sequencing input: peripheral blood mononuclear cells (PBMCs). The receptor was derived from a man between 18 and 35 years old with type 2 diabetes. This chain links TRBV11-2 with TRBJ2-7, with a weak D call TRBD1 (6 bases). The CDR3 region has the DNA TGTGCCAGCAGCTCCGCACAGGGCGAGCAGTACTTC. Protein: CASSSAQGEQYF.